This T cell receptor beta chain was sequenced in a study of T cells in Graves' hyperthyroidism and ophthalmopathy. Study-wide findings and caveats: A model of 13 V-J features distinguished ophthalmopathy from stable hyperthyroidism.

Trimming took off 9 bases at V and 4 bases at J, with 15 bases between the two ends. The CDR3 runs 15 residues. Germline values: CDR1 KGHDR, CDR2 SFDVKD. The TCR beta CDR3 regions underwent amplification using RNA transcripts as the source. The HTBI primer set served for first-round RT-PCR of the TCR CDR3. In TCRdb, the multiplex PCR reads were re-called with MiXCR into one record per CDR3 protein. The data contain 300,000 or so distinct CDR3 sequences, 15% to 20% of them singletons. PBMCs were derived from around 10 ml fresh peripheral blood. There are many counts of this clonotype. The antigen remains undetermined.

The specimen was blood. This receptor was identified in a man under 40 with Graves' hyperthyroidism. The chain is built from TRBV24-1 and TRBJ2-6, with D tentatively TRBD2 (6 bases). The CDR3 loop reads CATGGGDGGANVLTF. Here the CDR3 DNA reads TGTGCCACCGGTGGCGGGGATGGAGGGGCCAACGTCCTGACTTTC.